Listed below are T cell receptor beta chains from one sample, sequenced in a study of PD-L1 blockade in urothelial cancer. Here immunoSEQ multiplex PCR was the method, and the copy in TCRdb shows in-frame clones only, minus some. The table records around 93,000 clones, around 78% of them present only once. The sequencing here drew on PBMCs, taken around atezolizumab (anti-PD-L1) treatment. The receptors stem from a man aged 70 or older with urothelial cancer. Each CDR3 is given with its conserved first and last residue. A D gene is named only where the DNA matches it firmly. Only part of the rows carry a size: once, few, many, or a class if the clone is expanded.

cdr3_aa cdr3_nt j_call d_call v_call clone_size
CASSVRGSGNSYEQYF TGTGCCAGCAGCGTGCGGGGGAGCGGGAACTCCTACGAGCAGTACTTC TRBJ2-7 TRBD2 TRBV5-4 NA
CASSINSGGPGDTQYF TGTGCCAGTAGTATAAATAGCGGGGGCCCCGGGGATACGCAGTATTTT TRBJ2-3 TRBD2 TRBV19 NA
CASSLGLSYNEQFF TGTGCCAGCAGCTTAGGACTGTCATACAATGAGCAGTTCTTC TRBJ2-1 NA TRBV13 NA
CASSRVNGYNSPLHF TGTGCCAGTAGTAGAGTAAACGGCTATAATTCACCCCTCCACTTT TRBJ1-6 NA TRBV19 few
CASSLQGAPDGYTF TGTGCCAGCAGCTTACAGGGGGCGCCCGATGGCTACACCTTC TRBJ1-2 TRBD1 TRBV27 once
CASRPQGVAQPQHF TGTGCCAGCAGACCACAGGGGGTGGCTCAGCCCCAGCATTTT TRBJ1-5 TRBD1 TRBV7-3 NA
CASSLPTGGDNSPLHF TGTGCCAGCAGCCTCCCGACAGGGGGAGATAATTCACCCCTCCACTTT TRBJ1-6 TRBD1 TRBV7-2 NA
CASSQDPAGGVEQFF TGCGCCAGCAGCCAAGACCCAGCGGGAGGGGTTGAGCAGTTCTTC TRBJ2-1 TRBD2 TRBV4-3 NA
CASSKGGGQAVYNSPLHF TGTGCCAGCAGCAAAGGGGGGGGACAGGCCGTTTATAATTCACCCCTCCACTTT TRBJ1-6 NA TRBV21-1 NA
CASSYPAGPVVEQFF TGCGCCAGCAGCTACCCAGCGGGGCCCGTGGTTGAGCAGTTCTTC TRBJ2-1 TRBD2 TRBV5-1 NA
CATTDRGPSGNTIYF TGTGCCACCACGGACAGGGGGCCCTCTGGAAACACCATATATTTT TRBJ1-3 TRBD1 TRBV15 NA
CASEEETAYEQYF TGTGCCAGCGAAGAGGAGACAGCATACGAGCAGTACTTC TRBJ2-7 NA TRBV2 NA
CASSEAGGPGTGELFF TGTGCCAGCAGTGAAGCGGGGGGGCCGGGGACCGGGGAGCTGTTTTTT TRBJ2-2 NA TRBV2 NA
CASSIDREGASYNEQFF TGTGCCAGTAGTATAGATCGTGAGGGGGCCTCCTACAATGAGCAGTTCTTC TRBJ2-1 TRBD1 TRBV19 NA
CASTSTGGRAFF TGTGCCAGCACCTCGACAGGGGGAAGAGCTTTCTTT TRBJ1-1 TRBD1 TRBV7-2 NA
CASSQQEEDTQYF TGTGCCAGCAGCCAACAAGAGGAGGATACGCAGTATTTT TRBJ2-3 NA TRBV7-8 few
CASSSRQERGETQYF TGTGCCAGCAGCTCTCGACAGGAGAGGGGGGAGACCCAGTACTTC TRBJ2-5 NA TRBV5-5 NA
CAISESGLAEQYF TGTGCCATCAGTGAATCAGGTTTGGCCGAGCAGTACTTC TRBJ2-7 NA TRBV10-3 once
CASSDSGGDTDTQYF TGTGCCAGCAGTGATAGCGGGGGGGACACAGATACGCAGTATTTT TRBJ2-3 TRBD2 TRBV6-6 NA
CASSVEGQAYNEQFF TGTGCCAGCAGCGTGGAGGGACAGGCCTACAATGAGCAGTTCTTC TRBJ2-1 TRBD1 TRBV9 NA
CASSTSDFSYNEQFF TGTGCCAGCAGCACTTCGGACTTCTCCTACAATGAGCAGTTCTTC TRBJ2-1 NA TRBV7-2 NA
CASSYAGRRDYHGYTF TGTGCCAGCAGTTACGCGGGACGGAGGGACTATCATGGCTACACCTTC TRBJ1-2 NA TRBV6-5 NA
CASRTAYEQYF TGTGCCAGCCGGACAGCATACGAGCAGTACTTC TRBJ2-7 NA TRBV6-1 NA
CASSLGLGLAGDDTQYF TGTGCCAGCAGCTTGGGTTTGGGACTAGCTGGAGACGATACGCAGTATTTT TRBJ2-3 TRBD2 TRBV5-4 once
CASSLIRTGFSNEQFF TGTGCCAGCAGTTTAATAAGGACAGGGTTTAGTAATGAGCAGTTCTTC TRBJ2-1 TRBD1 TRBV27 NA
CASSGTGTYGYTF TGTGCCAGCAGTGGTACAGGCACCTATGGCTACACCTTC TRBJ1-2 NA TRBV2 few
CATSRNRQAEAFF TGTGCCACCAGCAGGAATCGTCAGGCTGAAGCTTTCTTT TRBJ1-1 NA TRBV15 NA
CASSLGVRGGTGELFF TGTGCCAGCAGCCTAGGGGTCCGGGGGGGCACCGGGGAGCTGTTTTTT TRBJ2-2 TRBD2 TRBV9 NA
CASSVRQGANTEAFF TGCGCCAGCAGCGTAAGACAGGGGGCGAACACTGAAGCTTTCTTT TRBJ1-1 TRBD1 TRBV5-1 NA
CASSPRSGDSPGELFF TGTGCCAGCAGCCCCCGTTCGGGGGATAGCCCCGGGGAGCTGTTTTTT TRBJ2-2 NA TRBV4-2 NA
CASSNAGQVTGELFF TGTGCCAGCAGCAACGCGGGCCAGGTCACCGGGGAGCTGTTTTTT TRBJ2-2 NA TRBV27 NA